This T cell receptor beta chain appears in the sequencing data of a study of identical twins. Study-level findings and limits: Reduced insertions were recorded for abundant cord blood beta clonotypes, with no such pattern in memory repertoires. Partly confounded zero-insertion analyses could result from invariant MAIT and iNKT cells. There was more out-of-frame TCR alpha sharing in monozygotic twins than models estimated. Rather than following the same donors, the conclusions depended on cross-sectional statistical analysis.

As to this clonotype: What it binds is unknown.

TCRdb reprocessed the 5' RACE reads via MiXCR and lists one record per CDR3 protein. The sample lists about 1.7 million distinct CDR3 sequences; 32% were seen once. Per germline, CDR1 KGHDR and CDR2 SFDVKD. There are 17 residues in the CDR3. With 3 bases clipped from V and 11 bases from J, the junction kept 17 bases outside the gene matches. This rearrangement joins TRBV24-1 to TRBJ2-5; 10 bases align to TRBD2. The sample comprised cord blood. This TCR was sampled from a newborn girl in good health. The CDR3 sequence is CATSDTLAGGNYNEQYF. The DNA of the CDR3 is TGTGCCACCAGTGATACATTAGCGGGAGGCAACTACAATGAGCAGTACTTC.